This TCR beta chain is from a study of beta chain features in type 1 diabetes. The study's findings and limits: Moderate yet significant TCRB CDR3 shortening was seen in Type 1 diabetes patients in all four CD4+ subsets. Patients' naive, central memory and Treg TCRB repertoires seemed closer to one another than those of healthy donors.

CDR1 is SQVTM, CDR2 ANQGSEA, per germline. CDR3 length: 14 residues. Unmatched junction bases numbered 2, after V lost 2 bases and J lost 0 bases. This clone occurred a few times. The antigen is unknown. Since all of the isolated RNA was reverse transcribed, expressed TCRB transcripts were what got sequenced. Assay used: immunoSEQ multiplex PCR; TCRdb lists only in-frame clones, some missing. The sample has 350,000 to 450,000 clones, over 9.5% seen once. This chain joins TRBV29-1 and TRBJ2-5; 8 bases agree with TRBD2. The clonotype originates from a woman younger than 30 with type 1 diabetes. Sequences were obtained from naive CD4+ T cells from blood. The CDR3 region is CSVELAGNQETQYF. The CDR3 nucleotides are TGCAGCGTTGAACTAGCGGGCAACCAAGAGACCCAGTACTTC.